The 9 T cell receptor beta chains presented below share a single source sample, sequenced in a study of blood T cell repertoires in COVID-19. TCRdb's copy holds only in-frame clones and misses some; the assay was immunoSEQ multiplex PCR. The sample holds about 96,000 clones; about four fifths are singletons and the top ten take approximately 15%. Sequencing was carried out using peripheral blood. The receptors were gathered from a woman aged 55-69 years with acute or convalescent COVID-19.

V gene TRBV28 combines with J gene TRBJ2-7; weak D call: TRBD1 (8 bases). CDR1 and CDR2 (germline): MDHEN, SYDVKM. The ends were cut back, 6 bases at V and 2 bases at J, with 23 bases in the middle. CDR3 length: 17 residues. The CDR3 DNA reads TGTGCCAGCAGGCGGGGAGGGACAGGCTCTAAGCCCTACGAGCAGTACTTC. It codes for CASRRGGTGSKPYEQYF.

The chain couples TRBV30 to TRBJ2-1; 9 positions agree with TRBD1. Germline CDR1 and CDR2: GTSNPN and SVGIG (reference sequence). There are 13 residues in the CDR3. V shed 2 bases and J 9 bases; nucleotides not matched to a gene: 5. CDR3 coding DNA: TGTGCCTGGAGTCTGGACAGGGGCGCTGAGCAGTTCTTC. As protein: CAWSLDRGAEQFF.

The V call is TRBV6-6, the J call TRBJ2-4, with 11 nucleotides matching TRBD2. J lost 1 base, V lost 7 bases, and 6 bases had no gene match. The V gene's germline CDR1 is MNHNY and CDR2 SVGAGI (reference sequence). The CDR3 contains 16 residues. In DNA form, the CDR3 reads TGTGCCAGCAACCCTTCTAGCGGGGGGGCCAAAAACATTCAGTACTTC. Translation: CASNPSSGGAKNIQYF.

Notes on this clone: The junction departs from germline at one end; a sequencing error may be responsible. V usage is TRBV7-7 and J usage is TRBJ2-3, with D perhaps TRBD2 (6 bases). The CDR3 loop spans 14 amino acids. Per the germline V gene, CDR1 is SSHAT and CDR2 is FNYEAQ (reference sequence). The CDR3 DNA is TGTGCTAGCAGCTCCGGGACTAGCACAGATACGCAGTATTTT. This codes for CASSSGTSTDTQYF.

The J gene is TRBJ1-4, the V gene TRBV7-8, with D uncertain. The CDR3 is 14 amino acids. V was clipped by 5 bases and J by 0 bases, with 7 bases between them. Per the germline V gene, CDR1 is SGHVS and CDR2 is FQNEAQ. For the CDR3, the DNA is TGTGCCAGCAGCAGCGGACCAACTAATGAAAAACTGTTTTTT. Amino acids: CASSSGPTNEKLFF. The full variable domain, completed using reference TRBV7-8 and TRBJ1-4, is GAGVSQSPRYKVAKRGQDVALRCDPISGHVSLFWYQQALGQGPEFLTYFQNEAQLDKSGLPSDRFFAERPEGSVSTLKIQRTQQEDSAVYLCASSSGPTNEKLFFGSGTQLSVL.

The V call is TRBV7-2, the J call TRBJ1-1; 7 bases agree with TRBD1. From germline, CDR1 is SGHTA and CDR2 FQGNSA. Losses at the gene ends were 6 bases for V and 6 bases for J; bases not matched to a gene: 7. The CDR3 covers 13 residues. The DNA for the CDR3 is TGTGCCAGCAGATTCAGACAGGGCTCTGAAGCTTTCTTT. Its translation is CASRFRQGSEAFF. The full variable domain, with the rest looked up from reference TRBV7-2 and TRBJ1-1, is GAGVSQSPSNKVTEKGKDVELRCDPISGHTALYWYRQSLGQGLEFLIYFQGNSAPDKSGLPSDRFSAERTGGSVSTLTIQRTQQEDSAVYLCASRFRQGSEAFFGQGTRLTVV.

The chain joins TRBV5-1 to TRBJ2-3; D possibly corresponds to TRBD1 (5 bases). Deletions cut 0 bases from V and 1 base from J, with 15 bases between. CDR1 is SGHRS and CDR2 is YFSETQ in the germline V gene. The CDR3 sequence is 17 residues long. The CDR3 DNA sequence: TGCGCCAGCAGCTTGGCGACAGACCCTAAGGGCACAGATACGCAGTATTTT. Amino acids: CASSLATDPKGTDTQYF.

The chain is built from TRBV11-2 and TRBJ2-4, with 7 bases fitting TRBD2. The CDR3 is 17 residues long. V trimming: 4 bases; J trimming: 3 bases; junction bases outside the gene matches: 12. Germline V gives CDR1 SGHAT, CDR2 FQNNGV. CDR3 DNA: TGTGCCAGCAGCTCTCTCGGCCTGAGCGGGGACAAAAACATTCAGTACTTC. It translates to CASSSLGLSGDKNIQYF. Complete variable domain (other parts from reference TRBV11-2 and TRBJ2-4): EAGVAQSPRYKIIEKRQSVAFWCNPISGHATLYWYQQILGQGPKLLIQFQNNGVVDDSQLPKDRFSAERLKGVDSTLKIQPAKLEDSAVYLCASSSLGLSGDKNIQYFGAGTRLSVL.

This clone was picked up a small number of times. The chain links TRBV7-2 to TRBJ1-5; D perhaps matches TRBD1 (5 bases). CDR1 is SGHTA, CDR2 FQGNSA, per germline. V was clipped by 1 base and J by 6 bases, with 13 bases between them. This CDR3 is built from 15 residues. The CDR3 sequence: CASSLVLGEGQPQHF. As DNA, the CDR3 is TGTGCCAGCAGCTTAGTTCTGGGGGAGGGTCAGCCCCAGCATTTT. The whole variable domain, remainder taken from reference TRBV7-2 and TRBJ1-5, is GAGVSQSPSNKVTEKGKDVELRCDPISGHTALYWYRQSLGQGLEFLIYFQGNSAPDKSGLPSDRFSAERTGGSVSTLTIQRTQQEDSAVYLCASSLVLGEGQPQHFGDGTRLSIL.